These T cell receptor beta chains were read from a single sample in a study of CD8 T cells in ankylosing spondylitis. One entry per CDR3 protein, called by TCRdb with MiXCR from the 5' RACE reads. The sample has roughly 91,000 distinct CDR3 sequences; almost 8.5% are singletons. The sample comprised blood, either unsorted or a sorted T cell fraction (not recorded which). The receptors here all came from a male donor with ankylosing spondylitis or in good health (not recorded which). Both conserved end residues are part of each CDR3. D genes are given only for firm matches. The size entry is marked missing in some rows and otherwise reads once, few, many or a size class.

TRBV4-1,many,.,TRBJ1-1,TGCGCCAGCAGCCGACCGGGACCCGAAGCTTTCTTT,CASSRPGPEAFF
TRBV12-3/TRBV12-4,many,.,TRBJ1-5,TGTGCCAGCAGTGCCTGGACAGAAAATCAGCCCCAGCATTTT,CASSAWTENQPQHF
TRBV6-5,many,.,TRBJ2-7,TGTGCCAGCAGTAATTATTACGAGCAGTACTTC,CASSNYYEQYF
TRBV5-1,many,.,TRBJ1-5,TGCGCCAGCAGCTTGGCAGTACCAAAAGGGGGACAGCCCCAGCATTTT,CASSLAVPKGGQPQHF
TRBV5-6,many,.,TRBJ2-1,TGTGCCAGCAACAAACCCGTTTACAATGAGCAGTTCTTC,CASNKPVYNEQFF
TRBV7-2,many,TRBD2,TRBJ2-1,TGTGCCAGCAGTCAGCGGGGGGGCTCCTACAATGAGCAGTTCTTC,CASSQRGGSYNEQFF
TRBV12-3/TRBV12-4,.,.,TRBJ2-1,TGTACCAGCTGTTTAGCAGTATCTAGCGAAGGAGGTCTCTACAATGAGCAGTTCTTC,CTSCLAVSSEGGLYNEQFF
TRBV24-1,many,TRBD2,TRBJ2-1,TGTGCCACCAGTGAAGCCTTGGCGGGAGTAGATGAGCAGTTCTTC,CATSEALAGVDEQFF
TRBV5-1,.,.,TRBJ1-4,TGCGCCAGCAGCTTGGACGGGACCGATTTAAATGAAAAACTGTTTTTT,CASSLDGTDLNEKLFF
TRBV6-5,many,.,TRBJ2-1,TGTGCCAGCAGTTACTACCCCCAGGGTAGTAATGAGCAGTTCTTC,CASSYYPQGSNEQFF
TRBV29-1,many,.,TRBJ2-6,TGCAGCGTTGACTCGGGGGCGCGTGGGGCCAACGTCCTGACTTTC,CSVDSGARGANVLTF
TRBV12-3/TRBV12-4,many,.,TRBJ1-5,TGTGCCAGCAGTTTTTCAGGGAGCAATCAGCCCCAGCATTTT,CASSFSGSNQPQHF
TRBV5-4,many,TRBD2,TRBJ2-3,TGTGCCAGCAGCTTGGCGGCGGGAGGGCCCACAGATACGCAGTATTTT,CASSLAAGGPTDTQYF
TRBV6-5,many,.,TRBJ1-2,TGTGCCAGCAGTTGGAATTCGGGTGGGGCTAACTATGGCTACACCTTC,CASSWNSGGANYGYTF
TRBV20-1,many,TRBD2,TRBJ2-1,TGCAGTGCTAGAGGCCAACTAGCGGGAGTCTTTCAGTTCTTC,CSARGQLAGVFQFF
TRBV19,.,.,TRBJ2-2,TGTGCCAGTAGTATCACTCAGGGGACCGGGGAGCTGTTTTTT,CASSITQGTGELFF
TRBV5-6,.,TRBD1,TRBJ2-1,TGTGCCAGCAGCTTGGACCCAGGGACAGGGCAGGATGAGCAGTTCTTC,CASSLDPGTGQDEQFF
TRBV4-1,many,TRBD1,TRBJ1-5,TGCGCCAGCAGCCAAAGACAGGGGAATAGCAATCAGCCCCAGCATTTT,CASSQRQGNSNQPQHF
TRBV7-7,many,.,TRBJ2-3,TGTGCTAGCAGCTTGAGTCAGGGTCTCACAGATACGCAGTATTTT,CASSLSQGLTDTQYF
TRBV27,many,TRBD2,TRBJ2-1,TGTGCCAGCAGTTTCGTAGCGGGAGGAAATGAGCAGTTCTTC,CASSFVAGGNEQFF
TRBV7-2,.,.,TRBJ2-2,TGTGCCAGCAGCTTAGTGGCGGACAACACCGGGGAGCTGTTTTTT,CASSLVADNTGELFF
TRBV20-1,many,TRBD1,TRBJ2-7,TGCAGTGCTGGCGACCTTCCACAGGGGCCATACGAGCAGTACTTC,CSAGDLPQGPYEQYF
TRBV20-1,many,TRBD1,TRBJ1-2,TGCAGTGCTAGACCCCCCGGAGGCGGGACAGGGACTAACTATGGCTACACCTTC,CSARPPGGGTGTNYGYTF
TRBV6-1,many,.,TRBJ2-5,TGTGCCAGCAGGATGGGGCCCTACCAAGAGACCCAGTACTTC,CASRMGPYQETQYF
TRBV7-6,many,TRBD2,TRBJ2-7,TGTGCCAGCAGCTTGGCCGGGACTAGCTCCTACGAGCAGTACTTC,CASSLAGTSSYEQYF
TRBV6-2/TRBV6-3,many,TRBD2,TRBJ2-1,TGTGCCACCGGCCATACGGACAGCGGAACTAGCGGGAGGGCCCGTTCCTACAATGAGCAGTTCTTC,CATGHTDSGTSGRARSYNEQFF
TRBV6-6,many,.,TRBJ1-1,TGTGCCAGCACCTCAACAGGGCCCACTGAAGCTTTCTTT,CASTSTGPTEAFF
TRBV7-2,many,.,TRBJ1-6,TGTGCCAGCAGCCCGGTTGGCTTAGACCTCCACTTT,CASSPVGLDLHF
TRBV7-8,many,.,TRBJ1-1,TGTGCCAGCAGCCTACACCGGGACACTGAAGCTTTCTTT,CASSLHRDTEAFF
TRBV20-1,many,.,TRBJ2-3,TGCAGTGTCGGGCAAACTAGCACAGATACGCAGTATTTT,CSVGQTSTDTQYF
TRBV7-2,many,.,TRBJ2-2,TGTGCCAGCGGACGTTTGGTTGCCGCCGGGGAGCTGTTTTTT,CASGRLVAAGELFF
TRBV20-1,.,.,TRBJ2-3,TGCAGTGCTAGAGATCCAGGAGGGCGGGGAGATACGCAGTATTTT,CSARDPGGRGDTQYF
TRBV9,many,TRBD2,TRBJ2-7,TGTGCCAGCAGCCCGACTAGCGGGTCTACCTACGAGCAGTACTTC,CASSPTSGSTYEQYF
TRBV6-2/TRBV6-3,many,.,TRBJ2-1,TGTGCCACCTTCTCCAGGGCGGGGAGCTCCTACAATGAGCAGTTCTTC,CATFSRAGSSYNEQFF
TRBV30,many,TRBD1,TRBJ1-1,TGTGCCTGGAGTGGAGGGACAGGCACTGAAGCTTTCTTT,CAWSGGTGTEAFF
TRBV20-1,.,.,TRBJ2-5,TGCAGTGCTAGAGTTGAGGATGTGGAGACCCAGTACTTC,CSARVEDVETQYF
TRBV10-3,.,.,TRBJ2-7,TGTGCCATCAGTGGGGGGGCGGGAATATACGAGCAGTACTTC,CAISGGAGIYEQYF
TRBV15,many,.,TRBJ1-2,TGTGCCACCAGCACTATCAGGGGTTCGGGCGGCTACACCTTC,CATSTIRGSGGYTF
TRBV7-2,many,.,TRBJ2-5,TGTGCCAGCAGCTTAGTGGGGCGGGAGACCCAGTACTTC,CASSLVGRETQYF
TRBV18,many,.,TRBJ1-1,TGTGCCAGCTCACCACCGATCGGAGCGAACACTGAAGCTTTCTTT,CASSPPIGANTEAFF
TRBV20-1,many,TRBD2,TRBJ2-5,TGCAGTGCTAGAGAGGCTAGCGGGGTAGAGACCCAGTACTTC,CSAREASGVETQYF
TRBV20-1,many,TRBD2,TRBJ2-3,TGCAGTGCTAGAGATACCGGGACTAGCGGGGTGGATACGCAGTATTTT,CSARDTGTSGVDTQYF
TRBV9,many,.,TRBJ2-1,TGTGCCAGCAGCGTAGAAAACCTAGGGGACGATGAGCAGTTCTTC,CASSVENLGDDEQFF
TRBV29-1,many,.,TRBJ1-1,TGCAGCGCGGAATACGGGAACACTGAAGCTTTCTTT,CSAEYGNTEAFF
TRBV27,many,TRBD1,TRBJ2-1,TGTGCCAGCAGTTTATCCCCGGGACAGGGGAACAATGAGCAGTTCTTC,CASSLSPGQGNNEQFF
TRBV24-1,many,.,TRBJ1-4,TGTGCCACCAGTGGGCGACAGCCTAATGAAAAACTGTTTTTT,CATSGRQPNEKLFF
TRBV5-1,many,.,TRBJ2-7,TGCGCCAGCAGCTTGGCAGCACTAGTTACCTACGAGCAGTACTTC,CASSLAALVTYEQYF
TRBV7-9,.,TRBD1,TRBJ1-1,TGTGCCAGCAGCTCCCCGACAGGGTGGAACACTGAAGCTTTCTTT,CASSSPTGWNTEAFF
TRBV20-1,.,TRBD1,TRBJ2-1,TGCAGTGCTAGAGTCCCTCCGGGACAGCTCACCCCTAGCTCCTACAATGAGCAGTTCTTC,CSARVPPGQLTPSSYNEQFF
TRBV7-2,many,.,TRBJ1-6,TGTGCCAGCAGCTTAAGGGGCAGAGCCGATAATTCACCCCTCCACTTT,CASSLRGRADNSPLHF
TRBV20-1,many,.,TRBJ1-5,TGCAGTGCTAGAGTAGCCGGACGCCCAAGACAGCCCCAGCATTTT,CSARVAGRPRQPQHF
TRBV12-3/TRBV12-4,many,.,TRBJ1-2,TGTGCCAGCAGTTTAGGGACGGTTGGCTACACCTTC,CASSLGTVGYTF
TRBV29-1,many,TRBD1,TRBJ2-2,TGCAGCGTCCTCCGGGACAGACTCACCGGGGAGCTGTTTTTT,CSVLRDRLTGELFF
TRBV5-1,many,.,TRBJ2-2,TGCGCCAGCAGCCAGCTAGGGACCGGGGAGCTGTTTTTT,CASSQLGTGELFF
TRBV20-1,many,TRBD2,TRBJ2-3,TGCAGTGCTAGACACGCTAGCGGCCTTAGAGATACGCAGTATTTT,CSARHASGLRDTQYF
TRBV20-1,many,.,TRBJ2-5,TGCAGTGCTAGAGTACTTAGAGAGGGGACCCAGTACTTC,CSARVLREGTQYF
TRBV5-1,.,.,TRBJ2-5,TGCGCCAGCAGCTCCCTCACTTCGCAAGAGACCCAGTACTTC,CASSSLTSQETQYF
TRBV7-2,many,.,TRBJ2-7,TGTGCCAGCAGCTTAGAGTATAAGACACCTTCCTACGAGCAGTACTTC,CASSLEYKTPSYEQYF
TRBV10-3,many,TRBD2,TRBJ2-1,TGTGCCATCCGTGGGACGGGGGGGAACCACAATGAGCAGTTCTTC,CAIRGTGGNHNEQFF